The 31 T cell receptor beta chains listed next were all sequenced from one sample in a study of beta chain features in type 1 diabetes. What was sequenced were expressed TCRB transcripts, since all of the isolated RNA had been reverse transcribed. Only in-frame clones appear in the TCRdb table, and some are missing; sequencing was by immunoSEQ multiplex PCR. The profile shows 400,000 to 550,000 clones, 11% of them singletons. The sequencing input was naive CD4+ T cells from blood. The origin of the receptors is a woman aged 18 to 35 in good health.

V and J are TRBV2 and TRBJ1-6, with no clear D. The CDR3 is made up of 13 amino acids. Trimming removed 3 bases at V and 7 bases at J, with 7 bases between. From germline, CDR1 is SNHLY and CDR2 FYNNEI. In DNA form, the CDR3 reads TGTGCCAGCAGTGAGTTGGGCAATTCACCCCTCCACTTT. It specifies CASSELGNSPLHF.

This clone was detected only a few times. The gene calls are TRBV29-1 and TRBJ2-3; D is ambiguous. Trimming removed 7 bases from V and 4 bases from J, with 18 bases in between. Germline CDR1 is SQVTM and CDR2 is ANQGSEA. This CDR3 has 14 residues. CDR3 sequence: CSAPPGYGSDTQYF. In DNA form, the CDR3 reads TGCAGCGCCCCCCCAGGTTATGGGTCAGATACGCAGTATTTT.

With respect to this clone: Other DNA sequences in this sample translate to the same CDR3. The V and J genes are TRBV18 and TRBJ2-5, with a possible D match to TRBD1 (5 bases). The CDR3 sequence is 13 residues long. Per the germline V gene, CDR1 is KGHSH and CDR2 is LQKENI. V was trimmed by 2 bases and J by 2 bases, leaving 6 bases between them. The CDR3 loop is CASSPRGQETQYF. The CDR3 DNA reads as TGTGCCAGCTCACCAAGGGGTCAAGAGACCCAGTACTTC.

The J gene is TRBJ2-4, the V gene TRBV29-1; D is possibly TRBD2 (6 bases). V lost 6 bases and J lost 1, with 19 bases in between. This CDR3 comprises 16 residues. CDR1 is SQVTM and CDR2 is ANQGSEA in the germline V gene. The CDR3 loop reads CSVSVTPRGAKNIQYF. The CDR3 region has the DNA TGCAGCGTCTCCGTGACCCCCCGGGGGGCCAAAAACATTCAGTACTTC.

The rearrangement joins TRBV4-1 to TRBJ2-6, with 9 positions matching TRBD1. V gave up 5 bases and J gave up 2 bases; unmatched junction bases: 19. The germline gives CDR1 MGHRA, CDR2 YSYEKL. This CDR3 spans 21 amino acids. This chain's CDR3 is CASSSHQKGTGYQTGANVLTF. The CDR3 DNA is TGCGCCAGCAGCTCACACCAAAAGGGGACAGGGTATCAGACTGGGGCCAACGTCCTGACTTTC.

V gene TRBV27 combines with J gene TRBJ1-6; TRBD1 matches at 11 bases. Germline V gives CDR1 MNHEY, CDR2 SMNVEV (reference sequence). The CDR3 runs to 15 residues. Trimming removed 5 bases from V and 6 bases from J; junction bases left unmatched: 3. CDR3 nucleotide sequence: TGTGCCAGCAGTCTCGGGACAGGGGGTAATTCACCCCTCCACTTT. Amino acid sequence: CASSLGTGGNSPLHF.

The J gene is TRBJ1-1, the V gene TRBV19, with a possible D match to TRBD1 (6 bases). V was clipped by 6 bases and J by 0 bases, with 8 bases between them. Germline CDR1 and CDR2: LNHDA and SQIVND (reference sequence). The CDR3 extends over 13 amino acids. In DNA, the CDR3 is TGTGCCAGTAGAGACAGGTTGAACACTGAAGCTTTCTTT. Its protein is CASRDRLNTEAFF.

The chain joins TRBV7-2 to TRBJ2-1, with no clear D. CDR3 length: 11 amino acids. CDR1 and CDR2 (germline): SGHTA, FQGNSA. V shed 4 bases and J shed 14 bases, with 12 bases lying between them. CDR3: CASSSQVVEFF. CDR3 in DNA: TGTGCCAGCAGCTCCCAGGTAGTTGAGTTCTTC.

This clone was detected a few times. CDR3 bases: TGTGCCTGGAGTCCCCCCGGGACAGGGGTTAGAAACACCATATATTTT. Its protein is CAWSPPGTGVRNTIYF. The V call is TRBV30, the J call TRBJ1-3; 10 bases align to TRBD1. The germline V gene encodes CDR1 GTSNPN and CDR2 SVGIG (reference sequence). Unmatched junction bases numbered 9, after V lost 2 bases and J lost 5 bases. The CDR3 length is 16 residues. The entire variable domain, with the rest obtained from reference TRBV30 and TRBJ1-3, is as follows: SQTIHQWPATLVQPVGSPLSLECTVEGTSNPNLYWYRQAAGRGLQLLFYSVGIGQISSEVPQNLSASRPQDRQFILSSKKLLLSDSGFYLCAWSPPGTGVRNTIYFGEGSWLTVV.

This clone was observed many times. This sequence joins TRBV19 and TRBJ2-1; 7 bases map to TRBD1. CDR3 length equals 11 residues. With 8 bases clipped from V and 12 bases from J, the junction kept 7 bases outside the gene matches. Per the germline V gene, CDR1 is LNHDA and CDR2 is SQIVND (reference sequence). The CDR3 spells CASASGGAQFF. The CDR3 bases are TGTGCCAGTGCATCAGGGGGTGCGCAGTTCTTC.

This clone turned up a few times. At the DNA level, this CDR3 is encoded by other sequences in the same sample as well. The V gene is TRBV30, the J gene TRBJ1-1; tentatively, D is TRBD1 (5 bases). Per the germline V gene, CDR1 is GTSNPN and CDR2 is SVGIG (reference sequence). The CDR3 loop spans 13 amino acids. V was trimmed by 0 bases and J by 0 bases, leaving 5 bases between them. CDR3 coding DNA: TGTGCCTGGAGTGTGGGGGTGAACACTGAAGCTTTCTTT. Its translation is CAWSVGVNTEAFF.

V gene TRBV11-2 combines with J gene TRBJ2-1; D might be TRBD1 or TRBD2, each matching 5 bases. CDR3 length: 13 amino acids. The germline V gene encodes CDR1 SGHAT and CDR2 FQNNGV. Trimming took off 5 bases at V and 9 bases at J, with 14 bases between the two ends. CDR3 protein: CASSRGRGIEQFF. CDR3 DNA: TGTGCCAGCAGCCGGGGCCGAGGAATTGAGCAGTTCTTC. The complete variable domain, with remaining parts taken from reference TRBV11-2 and TRBJ2-1, reads EAGVAQSPRYKIIEKRQSVAFWCNPISGHATLYWYQQILGQGPKLLIQFQNNGVVDDSQLPKDRFSAERLKGVDSTLKIQPAKLEDSAVYLCASSRGRGIEQFFGPGTRLTVL.

The CDR3: CASPGLLDTEAFF. CDR3 sequence (DNA): TGTGCCAGCCCCGGGTTACTGGACACTGAAGCTTTCTTT. The chain has TRBV21-1 and TRBJ1-1. TRBV21-1 is shown as a pseudogene. This CDR3 has 13 amino acids.

This clone showed up just a few times. The V and J genes are TRBV15 and TRBJ1-2; 7 positions match TRBD1. This CDR3 contains 15 residues. Germline assignment: CDR1 LNHNV and CDR2 YYDKDF (reference sequence). Trimming at V came to 0 bases and at J to 2 bases, leaving 3 bases not matched to a gene. The CDR3 nucleotides are TGTGCCACCAGCAGAGATCTGGGACAGAACTATGGCTACACCTTC. It yields the protein CATSRDLGQNYGYTF.

V and J are TRBV7-2 and TRBJ2-7, with TRBD2 as a possible D gene (6 bases). This CDR3 comprises 13 residues. V lost 1 base, J lost 6 bases, and 10 bases lay in between. Germline CDR1 is SGHTA and CDR2 is FQGNSA. DNA of the CDR3: TGTGCCAGCAGCTTAGTGCGGGGCTCCGAGCAGTACGTC. This codes for CASSLVRGSEQYV.

CDR3 coding DNA: TGTGCCAGCAGCGCGACAGGGGGCACTGAAGCTTTCTTT. It translates to CASSATGGTEAFF. The chain is built from TRBV7-6 and TRBJ1-1; 9 nucleotides agree with TRBD1. The CDR3 is 13 amino acids. Losses at the gene ends were 5 bases for V and 4 bases for J; bases not matched to a gene: 2. Germline assignment: CDR1 SGHVS and CDR2 FNYEAQ.

This chain joins TRBV4-1 and TRBJ2-1; the D is unclear. V gave up 0 bases and J gave up 9 bases, with 9 bases separating them. This CDR3 has 13 amino acids. Germline lookup yields CDR1 MGHRA and CDR2 YSYEKL. The CDR3 bases are TGCGCCAGCAGCCAAGATACGGCCCGTGAGCAGTTCTTC. It encodes CASSQDTAREQFF.

This clone occurred a few times. The chain joins TRBV4-1 to TRBJ1-2; 7 bases match TRBD1. The CDR3 has 14 amino acids. V dropped 4 bases and J dropped 4; count of bases not matched to a gene: 6. The germline V gene has CDR1 MGHRA and CDR2 YSYEKL. CDR3 in amino acids: CASSRQGVAYGYTF. The CDR3 nucleotides read TGCGCCAGCAGCCGACAGGGCGTCGCCTATGGCTACACCTTC.

The chain recombines TRBV5-1 with TRBJ2-3, with TRBD1 as a possible D gene (7 bases). The CDR3 is made up of 13 amino acids. Germline loops: CDR1 SGHRS, CDR2 YFSETQ. V was trimmed by 4 bases and J by 4 bases, leaving 10 bases between them. This chain's CDR3 is CASSPRGADTQYF. For the CDR3, the DNA is TGCGCCAGCAGCCCCAGGGGGGCAGATACGCAGTATTTT.

The chain couples TRBV9 to TRBJ2-3, with 11 bases lining up with TRBD1. V dropped 4 bases and J dropped 6; count of bases not matched to a gene: 7. The CDR3 runs 15 residues. From germline, CDR1 is SGDLS and CDR2 YYNGEE. CDR3 region: CASSFRDRGADTQYF. The CDR3 DNA reads as TGTGCCAGCAGCTTTCGGGACAGGGGGGCGGATACGCAGTATTTT.

This clone showed up just a few times. V and J are TRBV7-3 and TRBJ2-1; TRBD1 matches 7 bases. Unmatched junction bases numbered 8, after V lost 5 bases and J lost 4 bases. The CDR3 consists of 15 residues. Germline values: CDR1 SGHTA, CDR2 FQGTGA. CDR3 amino acids: CASSLRDSGYNEQFF. The CDR3 coding sequence is TGTGCCAGCAGCCTCCGGGACAGCGGATACAATGAGCAGTTCTTC. The full variable domain, its missing parts supplied by reference TRBV7-3 and TRBJ2-1, is GAGVSQTPSNKVTEKGKYVELRCDPISGHTALYWYRQSLGQGPEFLIYFQGTGAADDSGLPNDRFFAVRPEGSVSTLKIQRTERGDSAVYLCASSLRDSGYNEQFFGPGTRLTVL.

There are a few counts of this clone. CDR3 bases: TGTGCCAGCAGCACCACCACCCATTCAAACTATGGCTACACCTTC. Translating it yields CASSTTTHSNYGYTF. The chain combines TRBV4-2 with TRBJ1-2; unclear D gene. V dropped 5 bases and J dropped 2 bases, with 15 bases sitting between them. The germline CDR1 and CDR2 sequences are LGHNA and YNFKEQ. The CDR3 has 15 residues.

This clone was detected only a few times. V gene TRBV29-1 combines with J gene TRBJ1-1; tentatively, D is TRBD1 (5 bases). This CDR3 is 12 amino acids long. Per the germline V gene, CDR1 is SQVTM and CDR2 is ANQGSEA. The germline V and J ends were trimmed by 3 bases and 8 bases, with 13 bases remaining between them. CDR3 sequence: CSVEIRRGEAFF. DNA of the CDR3: TGCAGCGTTGAGATTCGGAGGGGAGAAGCTTTCTTT.

CDR3 amino acids: CSVVWGFNQPQHF. The CDR3 DNA is TGCAGCGTTGTATGGGGTTTCAATCAGCCCCAGCATTTT. The V gene is TRBV29-1, the J gene TRBJ1-5; D is undetermined. The germline gives CDR1 SQVTM, CDR2 ANQGSEA. Trimming removed 4 bases from V and 3 bases from J, with 10 bases in between. The CDR3 extends over 13 amino acids.

The rearrangement joins TRBV18 to TRBJ2-2; D is ambiguous. With 3 bases removed from V and 6 bases from J, the gap between germline ends came to 5 bases. CDR3 length: 12 residues. Per germline, CDR1 KGHSH and CDR2 LQKENI. CDR3 coding DNA: TGTGCCAGCTCACCGAGATCCGGGGAGCTGTTTTTT. Its protein product is CASSPRSGELFF.

The CDR3 bases are TGCAGTGCCTCGGGACAAAATGGCTACACCTTC. Its protein product is CSASGQNGYTF. The chain joins TRBV20-1 to TRBJ1-2, with a tentative D call TRBD1 (6 bases). The length of the CDR3 is 11 residues. CDR1 and CDR2 from the germline V gene are DFQATT and SNEGSKA (reference sequence). V gave up 6 bases and J gave up 6 bases, with 11 bases separating them.

Only a few counts were recorded for this clone. The chain couples TRBV4-1 to TRBJ2-5; D assignment may be TRBD1 or TRBD2 (5 bases each). V gave up 3 bases and J gave up 9 bases, with 8 bases separating them. The CDR3 totals 11 residues. Germline CDR1 reads MGHRA; CDR2 reads YSYEKL. CDR3 sequence (DNA): TGCGCCAGCAGCCAGGGGGTGGCCCAGTACTTC. As protein: CASSQGVAQYF.

The table lists this clone with a few counts. This chain links TRBV10-3 with TRBJ2-7; 10 bases map to TRBD1. V lost 5 bases, J lost 2 bases, and 3 bases stayed unmatched. CDR1 and CDR2 (germline): ENHRY, SYGVKD. The CDR3 covers 14 residues. Written as DNA, the CDR3 is TGTGCCATCAGTTGGGACAGGGGTCCCTACGAGCAGTACTTC. It is translated as CAISWDRGPYEQYF.

This clone was counted between two and nine times. V is TRBV4-1 and J is TRBJ2-1; possible D gene TRBD1, 5 bases. This CDR3 is built from 16 residues. CDR1 is MGHRA, CDR2 YSYEKL, per germline. The ends were cut back, 1 base at V and 4 bases at J, with 14 bases in the middle. CDR3 coding DNA: TGCGCCAGCAGCCAAGGGCCAGGGCGGAGTTACAATGAGCAGTTCTTC. Translating gives CASSQGPGRSYNEQFF.

A single count supports this clone. CDR3 amino acids: CASSLLGRGPTEAFF. Written as DNA, the CDR3 is TGTGCCAGCAGTTTATTAGGCAGGGGGCCCACTGAAGCTTTCTTT. This chain connects TRBV27 to TRBJ1-1; 8 bases are a match to TRBD1. This CDR3 contains 15 residues. After removal of 1 base from V and 4 bases from J, the junction contained 5 bases not matched to a gene. The germline V gene has CDR1 MNHEY and CDR2 SMNVEV (reference sequence).

The chain couples TRBV4-2 to TRBJ1-1; no reliable D call. The CDR3 is 16 residues long. Germline V gene data show CDR1 as LGHNA and CDR2 as YNFKEQ. Trimming removed 0 bases at V and 2 bases at J, with 13 bases between. CDR3 sequence: CASSQETGVTNTEAFF. The DNA of the CDR3 is TGTGCCAGCAGCCAAGAAACCGGCGTAACAAACACTGAAGCTTTCTTT.